This T cell receptor (beta chain) was sequenced during a study of blood T cell repertoires in COVID-19. Sequencing used immunoSEQ multiplex PCR; TCRdb keeps in-frame clones, though not all of them. The sample shows roughly 400,000 clones, around 87% of them seen only once. The receptor's source is a man aged 30-40 years who had recovered from COVID-19. The sample was PBMCs or T cells enriched from blood (not recorded which).

The CDR3 spells CASSIGGDYPYEQYF. CDR3 in DNA: TGTGCCAGCAGCATCGGGGGGGACTACCCCTACGAGCAGTACTTC. The chain uses TRBV11-3 and TRBJ2-7; 8 nucleotides align to TRBD2. CDR1 SGHNT and CDR2 YENEEA come from the germline V gene. The CDR3 runs 15 residues. Losses at the gene ends were 5 bases for V and 2 bases for J; bases not matched to a gene: 8.